This T cell receptor beta chain stems from a study of cytotoxic CD8 clonotypes in ibrutinib-treated CLL. Study context: Within the patient group, some 11 were relapsed/refractory and 15 treatment-naive, and approximately 17 were IGHV unmutated. The average sample held roughly 250,000 productive templates and 91,000 or so productive rearrangements. Whole-study results and caveats: Baseline clonality exceeded age-matched healthy donors and tracked circulating CD8+ T-cell counts.

The targeted sequencing depth was 1 in 200,000 to 1 in 1 million T cells. TCRdb keeps only in-frame clones here, not all; method: immunoSEQ multiplex PCR. The top ten clones hold 28% of a sample with some 35,000 clones, more than 65% of them seen once. Germline V gene lookup returns CDR1 SSHAT and CDR2 FNYEAQ (reference sequence). There are 14 residues in the CDR3. The V end was cut by 4 bases, the J end by 2 bases, with 11 bases between. Concerning this clone: What it binds is not known.

This material consisted of PBMCs, taken before ibrutinib treatment. The receptor's source is a human donor with chronic lymphocytic leukemia. V and J are TRBV7-7 and TRBJ2-5; D call uncertain. The CDR3 DNA reads as TGTGCCAGCAGCTCCTTTTTAGGGCAAGAGACCCAGTACTTC. Its translation: CASSSFLGQETQYF.